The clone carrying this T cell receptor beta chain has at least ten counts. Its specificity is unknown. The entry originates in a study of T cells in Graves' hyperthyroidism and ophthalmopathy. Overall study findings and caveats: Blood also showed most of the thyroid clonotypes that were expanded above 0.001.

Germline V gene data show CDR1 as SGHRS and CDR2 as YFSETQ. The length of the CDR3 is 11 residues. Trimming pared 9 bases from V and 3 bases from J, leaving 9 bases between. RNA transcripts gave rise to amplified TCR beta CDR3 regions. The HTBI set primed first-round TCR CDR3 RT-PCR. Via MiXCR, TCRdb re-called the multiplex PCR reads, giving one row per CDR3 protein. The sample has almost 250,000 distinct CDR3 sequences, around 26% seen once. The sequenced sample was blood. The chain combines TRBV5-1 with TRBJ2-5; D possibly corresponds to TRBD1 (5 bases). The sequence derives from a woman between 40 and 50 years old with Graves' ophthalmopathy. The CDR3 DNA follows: TGCGCCAATACCAGGGAAGAGACCCAGTACTTC. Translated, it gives CANTREETQYF.